The text below deals with one TCR beta chain. This clonotype was picked up one time. No cognate antigen has been identified for it. Base qualities are not at hand, and no much larger clone is one base apart. A lone read is weak support. Library preparation was by emulsion pairing. Unpaired genes were suppressed by a second nested PCR with blocking oligos, after which a third nested PCR added Illumina adaptors and barcodes. Between roughly 5,000 and 280,000 T cells, along with C-region, Stepout and V-region primers, were included in each emulsion RT-PCR master mix. The Micellula Emulsion and Purification Kit was used to make the emulsions, and Qiagen OneStep RT-PCR reagents were used for RT-PCR. Pooled libraries were sequenced with paired-end 2 x 250 reads on an Illumina MiSeq. Turning to the authors' computational methods: Read pairs were joined in Galaxy and clipped at the engineered overlap into separate alpha and beta files; unclipped reads were discarded. Alpha-beta pairs were assigned with CompleteTCR, a MiTCR-based pipeline that links chains sharing read cluster identifiers using an R script. TCR sequences seen only once, which were about 1-3.2%, were removed as potential sequencing errors. TCRdb trimmed public reads at Q25 via fastp, called clones via MiXCR and kept in-frame beta chains. One record per CDR3 amino acid sequence lists the most common genes and DNA. TCRdb assigned the V and J calls; the authors' analysis was not used. The sample contains approximately 40,000 distinct CDR3 sequences, under 50% of them found a single time. Of the sample, 60% to 75% falls within the top ten clones.

These data belong to a study of T cell repertoires in breast cancer (dated by TCRdb to about 2016). With respect to the entire study: Tumors, lymph nodes and peripheral blood lymphocytes from breast cancer patients, as well as peripheral blood from healthy control donors, were profiled. Nine healthy donors, of an age range similar to that of the patients, were included as controls. Most of the 20 to 25 patient tumors analyzed for shared TCRs were ER+/PR+. On average, sequencing produced roughly 470,000 sequences per sample, which came to roughly 9.3 reads per input cell. After being minced and digested with Liberase and DNase, tumors and tumor-involved lymph nodes were passed through 70-um and 40-um filters. Because breast cancer has a low mutational burden and rarely has common mutations, the study reasoned that TCRs shared between breast cancer patients would target shared antigens. Tumor-free lymph nodes were processed with no enzymatic digestion, and blood samples were separated using Ficoll.

To analyze paired alpha-beta TCRs of CD8+ T cells, the researchers used an expanded emulsion RT-PCR method with primers covering all TCR V genes. Before emulsion RT-PCR, CD8+ T cells were isolated using a CD8 positive selection kit and then incubated overnight in roughly 9.3 IU/mL IL-2. Results the study describes overall, beyond this receptor: Emulsion RT-PCR was considered qualitative rather than quantitative, since transcript abundance and primer differences skewed clone recovery. Shared TCRs showed TRBV7 predominance, possibly reflecting tumor recognition or mispriming bias from eight TRBV7 primers. Discarding singleton TCRs and sampling only part of each tumor may have missed genuine antitumor clones. Shared TCRs were encoded by various nucleotide sequences, which suggests selection and expansion based on antigen. About 18 TCR pairs were shared across seven or more patient tumors and were rarely found in control blood, which suggests possible tumor specificity. Compared with tumor-free nodes, tumor-involved sentinel lymph nodes shared about fourfold more TCRs with matched tumor repertoires (about 8.3% versus 1.9%).

The CDR3 has 19 amino acids, counting the end cysteine and phenylalanine. Only the CDR3 DNA is retained, 57 bases long and in frame from the first base. The germline V gene (reference sequence) specifies LGHDT as CDR1 and YNNKEL as CDR2. Relative to germline, V is missing 0 bases and J is missing 1 base, with 9 bases of the junction outside any gene match. The rearranged chain carries TRBV3-1 and TRBJ1-1; a stretch of 12 junction bases matches TRBD1. The sequence was collected from a pool of human donors with breast cancer or a healthy control (not recorded which). Material for sequencing was CD8+ T cells. Here is the DNA: TGTGCCAGCAGCCAAGAGGGGGGACAGGGGGCGTCCGGGAACACTGAAGCTTTCTTT. This gives the protein CASSQEGGQGASGNTEAFF.